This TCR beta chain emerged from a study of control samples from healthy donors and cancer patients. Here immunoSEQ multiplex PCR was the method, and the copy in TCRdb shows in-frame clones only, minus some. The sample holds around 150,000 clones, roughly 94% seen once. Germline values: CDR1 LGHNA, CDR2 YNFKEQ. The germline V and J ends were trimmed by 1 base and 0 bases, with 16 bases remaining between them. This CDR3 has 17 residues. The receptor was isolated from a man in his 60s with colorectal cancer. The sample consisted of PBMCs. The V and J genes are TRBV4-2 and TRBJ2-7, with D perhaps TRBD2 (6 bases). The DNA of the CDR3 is TGTGCCAGCAGCCAAGGGATTGCGGGGATGAGCTCCTACGAGCAGTACTTC. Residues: CASSQGIAGMSSYEQYF.